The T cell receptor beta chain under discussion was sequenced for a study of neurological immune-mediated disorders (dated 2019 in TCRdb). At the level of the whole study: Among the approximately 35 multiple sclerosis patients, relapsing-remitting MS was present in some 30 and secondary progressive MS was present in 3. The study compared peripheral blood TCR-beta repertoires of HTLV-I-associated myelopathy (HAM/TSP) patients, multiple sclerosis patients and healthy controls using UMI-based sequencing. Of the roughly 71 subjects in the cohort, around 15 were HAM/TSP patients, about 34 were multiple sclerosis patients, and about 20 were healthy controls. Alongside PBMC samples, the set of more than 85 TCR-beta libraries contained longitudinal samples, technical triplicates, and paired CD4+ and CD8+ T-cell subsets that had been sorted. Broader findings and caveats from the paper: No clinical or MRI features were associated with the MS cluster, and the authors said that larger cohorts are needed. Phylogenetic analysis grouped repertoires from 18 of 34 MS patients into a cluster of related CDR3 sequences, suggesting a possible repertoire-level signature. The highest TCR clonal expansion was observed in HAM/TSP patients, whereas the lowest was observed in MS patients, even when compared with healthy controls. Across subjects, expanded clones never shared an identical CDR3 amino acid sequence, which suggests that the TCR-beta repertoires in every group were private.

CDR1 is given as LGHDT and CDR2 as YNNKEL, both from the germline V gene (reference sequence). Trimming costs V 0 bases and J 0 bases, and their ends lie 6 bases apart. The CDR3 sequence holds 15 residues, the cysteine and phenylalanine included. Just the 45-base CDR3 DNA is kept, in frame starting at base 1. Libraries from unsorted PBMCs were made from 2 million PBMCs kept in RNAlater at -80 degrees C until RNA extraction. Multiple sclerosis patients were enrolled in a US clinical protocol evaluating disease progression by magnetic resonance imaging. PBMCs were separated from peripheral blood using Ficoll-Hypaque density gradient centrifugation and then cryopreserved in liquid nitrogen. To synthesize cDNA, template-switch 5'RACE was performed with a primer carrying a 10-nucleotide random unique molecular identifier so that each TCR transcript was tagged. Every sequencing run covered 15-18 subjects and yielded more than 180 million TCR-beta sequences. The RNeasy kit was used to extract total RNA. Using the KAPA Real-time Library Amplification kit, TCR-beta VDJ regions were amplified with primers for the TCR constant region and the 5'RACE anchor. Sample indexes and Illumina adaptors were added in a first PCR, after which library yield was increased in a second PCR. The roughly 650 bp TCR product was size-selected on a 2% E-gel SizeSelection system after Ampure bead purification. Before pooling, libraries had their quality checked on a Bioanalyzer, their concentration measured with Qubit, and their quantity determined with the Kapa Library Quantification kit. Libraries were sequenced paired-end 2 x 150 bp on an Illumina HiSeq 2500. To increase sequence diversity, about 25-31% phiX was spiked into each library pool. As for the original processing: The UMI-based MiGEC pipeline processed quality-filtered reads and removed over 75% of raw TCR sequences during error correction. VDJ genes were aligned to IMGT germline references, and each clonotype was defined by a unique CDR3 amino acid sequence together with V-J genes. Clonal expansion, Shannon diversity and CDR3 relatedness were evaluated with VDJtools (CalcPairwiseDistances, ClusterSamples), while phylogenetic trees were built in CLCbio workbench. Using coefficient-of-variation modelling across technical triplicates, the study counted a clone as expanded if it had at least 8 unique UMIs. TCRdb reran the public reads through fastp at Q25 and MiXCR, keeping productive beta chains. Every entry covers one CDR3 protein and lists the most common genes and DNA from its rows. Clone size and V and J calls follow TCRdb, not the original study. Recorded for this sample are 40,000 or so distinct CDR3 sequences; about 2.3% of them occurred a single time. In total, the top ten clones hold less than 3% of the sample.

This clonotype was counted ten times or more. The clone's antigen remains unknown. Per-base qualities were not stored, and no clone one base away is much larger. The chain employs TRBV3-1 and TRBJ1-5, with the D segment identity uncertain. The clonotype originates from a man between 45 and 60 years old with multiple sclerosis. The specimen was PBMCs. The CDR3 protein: CASSQEPGSNQPQHF. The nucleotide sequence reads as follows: TGTGCCAGCAGCCAAGAACCGGGTAGCAATCAGCCCCAGCATTTT.